The 2 T cell receptor beta chains reported below all come from one sample, sequenced in a study of blood T cell repertoires in COVID-19. Assay: immunoSEQ multiplex PCR; the TCRdb copy retains only in-frame clones and omits some. The table includes about 220,000 clones, about four fifths detected once. Sequencing used PBMCs or T cells enriched from blood (not recorded which). All receptors derive from a woman between 45 and 60 years old who had been exposed to COVID-19.

This chain links TRBV27 with TRBJ1-6; 7 bases are a match to TRBD1. CDR1 and CDR2 (germline): MNHEY, SMNVEV (reference sequence). With 5 bases clipped from V and 7 bases from J, the junction kept 14 bases outside the gene matches. The CDR3 consists of 17 residues. The CDR3 reads CASSPNRGVIENSPLHF. For the CDR3, the DNA is TGTGCCAGCAGTCCGAACAGGGGAGTTATAGAGAATTCACCCCTCCACTTT.

This rearrangement joins TRBV5-1 to TRBJ1-4; D is possibly TRBD1 (5 bases). CDR3 length: 13 residues. The germline V gene encodes CDR1 SGHRS and CDR2 YFSETQ. Trimming removed 2 bases at V and 7 bases at J, with 9 bases between. Here the CDR3 reads CASSFGGGEKLFF. Written as DNA, the CDR3 is TGCGCCAGCAGCTTTGGCGGGGGTGAAAAACTGTTTTTT. Full variable domain (outside the CDR3, taken from reference TRBV5-1 and TRBJ1-4): KAGVTQTPRYLIKTRGQQVTLSCSPISGHRSVSWYQQTPGQGLQFLFEYFSETQRNKGNFPGRFSGRQFSNSRSEMNVSTLELGDSALYLCASSFGGGEKLFFGSGTQLSVL.